This is a list of T cell receptor beta chains from one sample in a study of brain T cells in children with intractable seizures. Repertoires were generated with immunoSEQ multiplex PCR, while TCRdb's copy carries only in-frame clones and drops some. The sample has 60,000 to 65,000 clones, 95% to 96% seen once. The sequencing used peripheral blood, collected at surgery. Every receptor here comes from a boy in the first two years of life with focal cortical dysplasia and intractable seizures. CDR3s include the opening cysteine and the closing phenylalanine or tryptophan. A D gene is named only where the DNA matches it firmly. Not every row has a clone size; where given, it reads once, few, many or a size class.

V gene	D gene	CDR3 length	clone size	J gene	CDR3 protein	CDR3 DNA
TRBV19	-	16	-	TRBJ2-2	CASSIEGMSYTGELFF	TGTGCCAGTAGTATCGAAGGAATGTCATACACCGGGGAGCTGTTTTTT
TRBV14	-	15	once	TRBJ2-5	CASSRWLAGQETQYF	TGTGCCAGCAGCCGATGGTTGGCGGGGCAAGAGACCCAGTACTTC
TRBV2	TRBD1	15	-	TRBJ1-1	CASSADRGRTTEAFF	TGTGCCAGCAGTGCGGACAGGGGGCGAACCACTGAAGCTTTCTTT
TRBV2	TRBD2	13	once	TRBJ2-1	CASSLERGNEQFF	TGTGCCAGCAGTCTTGAGCGGGGCAATGAGCAGTTCTTC
TRBV14	-	13	-	TRBJ2-5	CASSRRKQETQYF	TGTGCCAGCAGCCGAAGAAAACAAGAGACCCAGTACTTC
TRBV12-3/TRBV12-4	-	12	-	TRBJ2-3	CASSSPTDTQYF	TGTGCCAGCAGTTCACCAACAGATACGCAGTATTTT
TRBV4-1	-	17	-	TRBJ2-3	CASSQGIQVGRTDTQYF	TGCGCCAGCAGCCAGGGGATACAGGTGGGGCGCACAGATACGCAGTATTTT
TRBV5-1	-	15	-	TRBJ2-1	CASSFGTSSYNEQFF	TGCGCCAGCAGCTTTGGGACCAGCTCCTACAATGAGCAGTTCTTC
TRBV5-4	TRBD2	15	-	TRBJ2-5	CASSLSGGAQETQYF	TGTGCCAGCAGTCTGAGCGGGGGTGCCCAAGAGACCCAGTACTTC
TRBV9	TRBD1	14	-	TRBJ2-2	CASSADRGVGELFF	TGTGCCAGCAGCGCGGACAGGGGAGTCGGGGAGCTGTTTTTT
TRBV19	-	15	-	TRBJ2-2	CASSITRLNTGELFF	TGTGCCAGTAGTATAACAAGGTTAAACACCGGGGAGCTGTTTTTT
TRBV6-5	TRBD1	13	-	TRBJ1-5	CATKPTGDQPQHF	TGTGCCACCAAGCCTACAGGGGATCAGCCCCAGCATTTT
TRBV20-1	-	19	-	TRBJ1-5	CSASRRQLVCIYSNQPQHF	TGCAGTGCTAGTAGGAGACAGCTAGTCTGCATTTATAGCAATCAGCCCCAGCATTTT
TRBV6-4	TRBD2	15	-	TRBJ2-1	CASSDGLAASNEQFF	TGTGCCAGCAGTGACGGTCTAGCGGCTTCCAATGAGCAGTTCTTC
TRBV28	-	15	-	TRBJ1-4	CASSSTSTERGKLFF	TGTGCCAGCAGTTCGACTTCGACCGAGAGAGGAAAACTGTTTTTT
TRBV28	TRBD2	16	-	TRBJ2-7	CASSLLTREGLGEQYF	TGTGCCAGCAGTTTATTAACGCGGGAGGGTCTAGGCGAGCAGTACTTC
TRBV11-2	TRBD1	16	-	TRBJ2-1	CASSLDQWTGFHEQFF	TGTGCCAGCAGCTTAGATCAGTGGACAGGGTTCCATGAGCAGTTCTTC
TRBV5-1	TRBD1	16	-	TRBJ1-4	CASSGGTGGPNEKLFF	TGCGCCAGCAGCGGCGGGACAGGGGGGCCTAATGAAAAACTGTTTTTT
TRBV18	-	16	-	TRBJ2-3	CASSGGQRASTDTQYF	TGTGCCAGCTCGGGGGGACAGCGTGCTAGCACAGATACGCAGTATTTT
TRBV27	-	14	-	TRBJ1-5	CASSSLGGGRPQHF	TGTGCCAGCAGTAGCCTAGGGGGAGGACGGCCCCAGCATTTT
TRBV6-2/TRBV6-3	TRBD2	15	-	TRBJ2-7	CASSYSGLVSVGQYF	TGTGCCAGCAGTTACTCGGGACTAGTTTCTGTCGGGCAGTACTTC
TRBV21-1	-	15	-	TRBJ2-3	CASSTSGEGTDTQYF	TGTGCCAGCAGCACCAGCGGGGAAGGCACAGATACGCAGTATTTT
TRBV4-1	-	13	-	TRBJ2-7	CASSQIPAREQYF	TGCGCCAGCAGCCAAATCCCAGCCCGCGAGCAGTACTTC
TRBV5-4	TRBD1	13	-	TRBJ1-2	CATRNSGGHGYTF	TGTGCCACCAGAAACTCAGGGGGCCATGGCTACACCTTC
TRBV11-2	-	14	-	TRBJ2-2	CASSPLRNTGELFF	TGTGCCAGCAGTCCCCTTAGAAACACCGGGGAGCTGTTTTTT
TRBV5-1	TRBD1	17	-	TRBJ2-2	CASSLGLQGANTGELFF	TGCGCCAGCAGCTTGGGATTACAGGGGGCTAACACCGGGGAGCTGTTTTTT
TRBV6-6	TRBD2	15	-	TRBJ2-3	CASSYGSGGIDTQYF	TGTGCCAGCAGTTACGGTAGCGGGGGTATAGATACGCAGTATTTT
TRBV15	-	14	once	TRBJ2-7	CATSRDRGDYEQYF	TGTGCCACCAGCAGAGATCGCGGGGACTACGAGCAGTACTTC
TRBV12-3/TRBV12-4	-	11	-	TRBJ2-5	CASSTRGSQYF	TGTGCCAGCAGTACGAGGGGGTCCCAGTACTTC
TRBV29-1	TRBD2	17	-	TRBJ2-5	CSVEGRTSGGIKETQYF	TGCAGCGTTGAGGGAAGGACTAGCGGGGGAATCAAAGAGACCCAGTACTTC
TRBV11-2	-	16	-	TRBJ2-3	CASSLTRQMSTDTQYF	TGTGCCAGCAGCCTAACTCGACAGATGAGCACAGATACGCAGTATTTT
TRBV6-5	-	15	-	TRBJ1-2	CASSYHRERRNGYTF	TGTGCCAGCAGTTATCATAGAGAGAGACGGAATGGCTACACCTTC
TRBV7-2	-	15	-	TRBJ2-2	CASSARLGNTGELFF	TGTGCCAGCAGCGCACGACTAGGGAACACCGGGGAGCTGTTTTTT
TRBV5-6	-	14	-	TRBJ1-4	CASSSGRNYEKLFF	TGTGCCAGCAGCTCGGGCAGGAATTATGAAAAACTGTTTTTT